What follows is one T cell receptor (beta chain) and its context. No antigen is known for it. J was trimmed by 2 bases and V by 4 bases; bases with no gene match: 7. The CDR3 spans 15 residues. CDR1 is SGHNT, CDR2 YYREEE, per germline (reference sequence). The data were obtained in a study of PD-1 blockade in classical Hodgkin lymphoma. Whole-study findings and limits: Causes of the repertoire differences remain undefined, possibly disease activity or prior therapy.

Time point here: newly diagnosed, previously untreated cHL patient sample. The authors enriched CD8+ T cells from thawed PBMCs via magnetic negative selection. PBMCs from patients with newly diagnosed, untreated classical Hodgkin lymphoma served as a comparison group for the relapsed/refractory trial patients. Some clones are missing from TCRdb's copy, which holds only in-frame ones; the method was immunoSEQ multiplex PCR. The profile shows some 15,000 clones, approximately 91% of them singletons. The specimen was CD8+ T cells from blood. The chain is built from TRBV5-4 and TRBJ1-1; 8 positions agree with TRBD1. This TCR came from a human donor with classical Hodgkin lymphoma. The CDR3 sequence: CASSLKTGVNTEAFF. DNA of the CDR3: TGTGCCAGCAGCCTGAAGACAGGGGTCAACACTGAAGCTTTCTTT.